Given below is one TCR beta chain in context. Its antigen is not identified. Trimming took 4 bases from V and 11 from J; bases not matched to a gene: 5. CDR1 and CDR2 (germline): SGHTA, FQGTGA. CDR3 size: 12 residues. This entry belongs to a study of coeliac disease. General study findings and limits: TRB repertoires were largely private, with most amino acid sequences found in only one sample. Published gliadin-specific TRB sequences appeared in about 45% of the 18 coeliac samples, 1 of 6 controls. Lamina propria and intraepithelial cell fractions may contain each other's cells.

Assay used: immunoSEQ multiplex PCR; TCRdb lists only in-frame clones, some missing. This table has 4,000 to 5,000 clones, 60% to 80% appearing once. Each fraction contributed one roughly 500,000-cell aliquot for sequencing. The sequenced sample was lamina propria lymphocytes from the gut. The clonotype originates from a woman in her 70s with celiac disease. This chain connects TRBV7-3 to TRBJ1-1, with TRBD1 matching 9 bases. Here the CDR3 reads CASSSRGTGAFF. In DNA form, the CDR3 reads TGTGCCAGCAGCTCCCGGGGGACAGGGGCTTTCTTT.